This T cell receptor beta chain was recorded in a study of graft-versus-host responses after intestinal transplantation. On the study more broadly: As for transplant type, recipients had multivisceral, liver-intestinal, or isolated intestinal grafts. Uniformly, recipients were administered anti-thymocyte globulin induction with subsequent tacrolimus and steroids for two to three years.

Notes on this clone: Its target is unknown.

This CDR3 spans 17 amino acids. Germline loops: CDR1 LGHNA, CDR2 YNFKEQ. The V gene lost 0 bases and the J gene lost 4 bases, with 13 bases spanning the gap. The protocol was immunoSEQ multiplex PCR, while the TCRdb copy is restricted to in-frame clones and leaves out a portion. The table lists 30,000 to 40,000 clones, 90% to 95% of them singletons. Points from the study as a whole: The study associated peak circulating GvH clone levels with early post-transplant HvG declines.

The chain is built from TRBV4-2 and TRBJ1-6, with a tentative D call TRBD1 (5 bases). This receptor was identified in a human patient who received an intestinal transplant, so some T cells may come from the graft donor. The sequenced sample was PBMCs, obtained 16 days after intestinal transplant. The CDR3 here is CASSQETARRYNSPLHF. The CDR3 DNA sequence: TGTGCCAGCAGCCAAGAGACAGCTCGACGATATAATTCACCCCTCCACTTT.